Given below is one T cell receptor beta chain in context. Its antigen is unidentified. This CDR3 is built from 15 residues. The ends lost 5 bases at V and 3 bases at J; junction bases unmatched: 5. Germline V gene sequence: CDR1 SGHNT, CDR2 YENEEA. The source of the sample is a study of cytomegalovirus exposure and HLA in healthy donors. Notes on the study in general: TCR beta V segments were, for the most part, productive about 87% or about 30% of the time in an earlier analysis.

It was with 60 Vbeta and 13 Jbeta primers that the PCR ran. Method: immunoSEQ multiplex PCR; TCRdb's copy keeps in-frame clones and lacks some. The repertoire includes 100,000 to 120,000 clones, less than 85% of them detected once, and roughly 8.2% sits in the top ten. V is TRBV11-3 and J is TRBJ2-3, with 10 bases identical to TRBD1. The sequence derives from a man aged 35 to 55 in good health and CMV-seropositive. The source material was PBMCs. The CDR3 sequence is CASSPGQGGTDTQYF. The CDR3 nucleotides read TGTGCCAGCAGCCCTGGACAGGGGGGAACAGATACGCAGTATTTT.